The 11 T cell receptor beta chains below come from one sample, sequenced in a study of T cells after yellow fever vaccination. MiXCR, applied by TCRdb to the 5' RACE reads, yields one record per CDR3 protein. This table has under 600,000 distinct CDR3 sequences, approximately 13% appearing once. The sample here was PBMCs, taken on the day of the yellow fever booster vaccination. The receptors stem from a man between 25 and 39 years old who received the YFV17D yellow fever vaccine.

This clonotype was seen at least ten times. V and J are TRBV10-3 and TRBJ2-1; 8 bases map to TRBD2. The length of the CDR3 is 16 residues. V dropped 2 bases and J dropped 3; count of bases not matched to a gene: 6. Per germline, CDR1 ENHRY and CDR2 SYGVKD. This CDR3 is CAISEGSGDIYNEQFF. Here the CDR3 DNA reads TGTGCCATCAGTGAGGGTAGCGGGGATATCTACAATGAGCAGTTCTTC.

This clonotype appeared many times. This rearrangement joins TRBV20-1 to TRBJ1-2; D perhaps matches TRBD1 (5 bases). V lost 0 bases and J lost 4, with 15 bases in between. The CDR3 consists of 15 residues. CDR1 is DFQATT and CDR2 is SNEGSKA in the germline V gene (reference sequence). CDR3 sequence (DNA): TGCAGTGCTAGAGATACCGACACAGGATTCTATGGCTACACCTTC. Amino acids: CSARDTDTGFYGYTF.

Concerning this clonotype itself: Compared with germline, one end of the junction differs, possibly owing to a read error. The chain employs TRBV18 and TRBJ2-1; 8 bases are shared with TRBD2. The CDR3 sequence is 13 residues long. Germline V gene lookup returns CDR1 KGHSH and CDR2 LQKENI. CDR3 coding DNA: TGTGCCGGCTCCCCGGGACTAGACAATGAGCAGTTCTTC. This encodes CAGSPGLDNEQFF.

The V gene is TRBV6-2 or TRBV6-3, the J gene TRBJ2-1; 7 nucleotides agree with TRBD1. Trimming took 6 bases from V and 1 from J; bases not matched to a gene: 6. The CDR3 is 15 amino acids. Germline V lookup: CDR1 MNHEY, CDR2 SVGEGT. The CDR3 here is CASRIRGSSYNEQFF. The CDR3 bases are TGTGCCAGCAGAATCAGGGGGTCGTCCTACAATGAGCAGTTCTTC.

The DNA of the CDR3 is TGTGCCAGCCTCTCGGGGGCGGCTGGCCCTTTCATTCAGTACTTC. This gives the protein CASLSGAAGPFIQYF. This chain links TRBV12-3 or TRBV12-4 with TRBJ2-4; D is tentatively TRBD1 or TRBD2 (6 bases each). The CDR3 contains 15 residues. Trimming pared 8 bases from V and 9 bases from J, leaving 23 bases between.

The chain links TRBV6-6 to TRBJ2-7; no clear D gene. The CDR3 runs to 13 residues. The V and J ends lost 2 bases and 2 bases respectively, with 7 bases between them. CDR1 MNHNY and CDR2 SVGAGI come from the germline V gene (reference sequence). CDR3 nucleotides: TGTGCCAGCAGTTACAAGGGTCCCTACGAGCAGTACTTC. Amino acid sequence: CASSYKGPYEQYF.

The chain uses TRBV10-3 and TRBJ2-7; no firm D call. Between the trimmed V and J ends, which lost 6 bases and 6 bases, there was a span of 12 bases. Germline CDR1 is ENHRY and CDR2 is SYGVKD. This CDR3 contains 12 residues. CDR3 protein: CAIRIPLGEQYF. DNA for the CDR3: TGTGCCATCAGGATTCCCCTTGGCGAGCAGTACTTC.

This clonotype was counted between two and nine times. The rearrangement links TRBV5-1 to TRBJ2-7, with 12 bases aligning to TRBD2. The CDR3 is 18 amino acids. Trimming took 4 bases from V and 1 from J; bases not matched to a gene: 12. CDR1 and CDR2 (germline): SGHRS, YFSETQ. As DNA, the CDR3 is TGCGCCAGCAGCCCAGGTGCGACTAGCGGGAGTTCTTCCTACGAGCAGTACTTC. Protein product: CASSPGATSGSSSYEQYF.

The rearrangement joins TRBV28 to TRBJ2-7; D is uncertain. The V end was cut by 5 bases, the J end by 9 bases, with 14 bases between. The CDR3 loop spans 12 amino acids. Germline values: CDR1 MDHEN, CDR2 SYDVKM. The DNA of the CDR3 is TGTGCCAGCAGTCGGGTCCCTTCGGGGCAGTACTTC. Its protein product is CASSRVPSGQYF. Variable domain in full (rest from reference TRBV28 and TRBJ2-7): DVKVTQSSRYLVKRTGEKVFLECVQDMDHENMFWYRQDPGLGLRLIYFSYDVKMKEKGDIPEGYSVSREKKERFSLILESASTNQTSMYLCASSRVPSGQYFGPGTRLTVT.

Here the CDR3 DNA reads TGTGCCACCAGTGCGGGTAGCGGGAGGGCTCTAAGCTACAATGAGCAGTTCTTC. It encodes CATSAGSGRALSYNEQFF. This chain links TRBV24-1 with TRBJ2-1; 11 nucleotides line up with TRBD2. J gave up 3 bases and V 5 bases, and 11 bases lay outside the gene matches. This CDR3 has 18 amino acids. Germline values: CDR1 KGHDR, CDR2 SFDVKD.

The CDR3 DNA follows: TGCGCCAGCAGCCAAGAAGCGGGGAGAACCTCTGGAAACACCATATATTTT. Protein product: CASSQEAGRTSGNTIYF. V usage is TRBV4-3 and J usage is TRBJ1-3; D gene ambiguous. Germline CDR1 is LGHNA and CDR2 is YSLEER. The CDR3 has 17 residues. Trimming took off 0 bases at V and 0 bases at J, with 12 bases between the two ends.